This TCR beta chain derives from a study of identical twins. cDNA carried unique molecular identifiers, and a universal primer site was added by template switching. TCRdb analysed the 5' RACE reads with MiXCR anew, one entry per CDR3 protein. The sample shows about 890,000 distinct CDR3 sequences, 10% to 15% of them seen only once. From germline, CDR1 is MGHRA and CDR2 YSYEKL. The CDR3 extends over 15 amino acids. Study results and limitations: High-abundance cord blood beta clonotypes had fewer insertions; memory repertoires showed none. Cross-sectional statistics underpinned the conclusions; the same donors were not followed.

Worth noting for this clonotype: Its specificity is unknown. One junction end does not reproduce the germline sequence, and a read error may be involved.

These same records also appear under a second study, on yellow fever vaccine responses in identical twins.

Sequenced input: PBMCs. This clonotype was obtained from a woman between 18 and 30 years old in good health. The chain has TRBV4-1 and TRBJ1-6; TRBD1 aligns across 9 bases. CDR3 amino acids: CANSPGTGFNSPLHF. The CDR3 DNA follows: TGCGCCAACAGCCCCGGGACAGGGTTTAATTCACCCCTCCACTTT.